These 6 T cell receptor beta chains originate from one sample sequenced in a study of control samples from healthy donors and cancer patients (dated by TCRdb to the early 2020s). Library prep was done by the immunoSEQ multiplex PCR assay. What TCRdb holds here is the immuneACCESS table cut down to in-frame rearrangements. Part of the clones is not present; checked against another copy, under half of the missing clones reflect an unresolved V gene, and the others are unexplained. A total of some 220,000 clones appear in this sample, about 94% of them only once. The ten top clones hold roughly 1.6% of the sample. What was sequenced was blood. The receptors derive from a man between 50 and 59 years old in good health.

The chain combines TRBV6-5 with TRBJ1-2; D gene unclear. The CDR3 has 12 residues. Between the trimmed V and J ends, which lost 7 bases and 7 bases, there was a span of 13 bases. In germline, CDR1 is MNHEY, CDR2 SVGAGI. The CDR3 region is CASKASAAGYTF. Here the CDR3 DNA reads TGTGCCAGCAAAGCGAGTGCCGCTGGCTACACCTTC.

This clone has a handful of counts. The chain uses TRBV3-1 (or the pseudogene TRBV3-2) and TRBJ2-7; the match to TRBD1 covers 8 bases. This CDR3 is built from 16 residues. V was clipped by 5 bases and J by 2 bases; unmatched bases: 11. Per germline, CDR1 LGHDT and CDR2 YNNKEL (reference sequence). The CDR3 sequence is CASSGGTGRQAYEQYV. In nucleotides, the CDR3 is TGTGCCAGCAGCGGAGGGACAGGCCGACAAGCCTACGAGCAGTACGTC.

CDR3 bases: TGTGCCAGCAGCTCGACGGGCGTTAGCTCTGGGGCCAACGTCCTGACTTTC. Its translation: CASSSTGVSSGANVLTF. The chain carries TRBV4-2 and TRBJ2-6; D gene uncertain. The germline V and J ends were trimmed by 5 bases and 0 bases, with 14 bases remaining between them. Germline CDR1 reads LGHNA; CDR2 reads YNFKEQ. The CDR3 length is 17 residues.

The chain recombines TRBV11-2 with TRBJ1-6; the D is unclear. The CDR3 totals 14 residues. V was clipped by 4 bases and J by 7 bases, with 11 bases between them. Germline V gives CDR1 SGHAT, CDR2 FQNNGV. DNA for the CDR3: TGTGCCAGCAGCTCCCCGGAGGGAAATTCACCCCTCCACTTT. Translated: CASSSPEGNSPLHF.

The chain combines TRBV7-9 with TRBJ1-5; D remains unclear. This CDR3 has 12 amino acids. V was clipped by 5 bases and J by 4 bases, with 6 bases between them. Germline V gives CDR1 SEHNR, CDR2 FQNEAQ (reference sequence). CDR3 DNA sequence: TGTGCCAGCAGCACCCAGAATCAGCCCCAGCATTTT. Its translation: CASSTQNQPQHF.

V and J are TRBV10-3 and TRBJ2-5; 8 bases fit TRBD2. The ends lost 6 bases at V and 5 bases at J; junction bases unmatched: 8. Germline V gene sequence: CDR1 ENHRY, CDR2 SYGVKD. The CDR3 loop spans 14 amino acids. DNA for the CDR3: TGTGCCATCAGGCCGGGACTAGGGGAGGAGACCCAGTACTTC. This codes for CAIRPGLGEETQYF.